These 30 T cell receptor beta chains were all obtained from the same sample, sequenced in a study of T cells after posttransplantation cyclophosphamide. Clones were read by immunoSEQ multiplex PCR, and TCRdb kept only the in-frame ones, dropping some. Of around 40,000 clones detected, roughly 88% appear once; the ten largest clones hold under 3%. Busulfan-fludarabine conditioning, marrow transplant, and cyclophosphamide on days +3 and +4 were administered. The starting material was PBMCs, obtained 60 to 65 days after allogeneic stem cell transplant with posttransplant cyclophosphamide. The receptors here all came from a male patient over 55 who received an allogeneic stem cell transplant from a related donor and was CMV-positive. Some T cells may be supplied by the graft donor.

This rearrangement joins TRBV6-7 to TRBJ2-7; the match to TRBD2 covers 11 bases. TRBV6-7 is sorted into the ORF group, with uncertain function. After removal of 1 base from V and 0 bases from J, the junction contained 11 bases not matched to a gene. This CDR3 contains 19 residues. CDR3 sequence (DNA): TGTGCCAGCAGTTACTTATCTTCTAGCGGGGGGTTTAGCTCCTACGAGCAGTACGTC. This encodes CASSYLSSSGGFSSYEQYV.

This clone was picked up one time. This chain uses TRBV5-1 with TRBJ2-3; 8 nucleotides align to TRBD2. The V and J ends lost 7 bases and 2 bases, in that order; junction bases with no gene match: 9. The length of the CDR3 is 15 residues. Germline loops: CDR1 SGHRS, CDR2 YFSETQ. CDR3 nucleotides: TGCGCCAGCTGTAGTGCGCGGGGGGCCACAGATACGCAGTATTTT. It specifies CASCSARGATDTQYF.

The genes are TRBV6-1 and TRBJ1-2, with TRBD1 as a possible D gene (5 bases). Germline lookup yields CDR1 MNHNS and CDR2 SASEGT. V was pared by 2 bases and J by 6 bases, with 13 bases between. This CDR3 has 14 amino acids. The CDR3, as DNA: TGTGCCAGCAGTGAATGGGGCTCTCGGGATGGCTACACCTTC. Translation: CASSEWGSRDGYTF.

The V gene is TRBV4-1, the J gene TRBJ2-1; 8 bases match TRBD2. Germline V gene lookup returns CDR1 MGHRA and CDR2 YSYEKL. Trimming at V came to 0 bases and at J to 6 bases, leaving 4 bases not matched to a gene. CDR3 size: 15 residues. CDR3 DNA: TGCGCCAGCAGCCAAGAGGGACTAGTCTCCAATGAGCAGTTCTTC. Translation gives CASSQEGLVSNEQFF.

V and J are TRBV30 and TRBJ1-2; D gene ambiguous. The V and J ends lost 0 bases and 7 bases respectively, with 6 bases between them. There are 11 residues in the CDR3. In germline, CDR1 is GTSNPN, CDR2 SVGIG (reference sequence). The DNA of the CDR3 is TGTGCCTGGAGTGTCGCCGGTGGCTACACCTTC. This translates into CAWSVAGGYTF.

J is TRBJ1-3 and V is TRBV29-1; tentatively, D is TRBD1 (5 bases). V was trimmed by 7 bases and J by 3 bases, leaving 13 bases between them. The germline gives CDR1 SQVTM, CDR2 ANQGSEA. This CDR3 has 13 amino acids. The CDR3 reads CSGRDSGGNTIYF. CDR3 DNA: TGCAGCGGGAGAGACAGTGGTGGAAACACCATATATTTT.

The rearrangement joins TRBV5-6 to TRBJ2-2; TRBD2 aligns across 10 bases. Germline lookup yields CDR1 SGHDT and CDR2 YYEEEE. CDR3 length: 17 amino acids. The J segment lost 7 bases and the V segment lost 4 bases, leaving 13 bases of the junction unmatched. In nucleotides, the CDR3 is TGTGCCAGCAGCGTACCGGGACTAGCGTCGGATGGCGGGGAGCTGTTTTTT. Translation: CASSVPGLASDGGELFF.

The chain uses TRBV6-6 and TRBJ1-4; 10 bases align to TRBD1. The V gene end was trimmed by 6 bases and the J gene end by 6 bases; junction bases not matched to a gene: 4. The CDR3 is 14 amino acids. Germline loops: CDR1 MNHNY, CDR2 SVGAGI (reference sequence). The chain's CDR3 is CASSRQGAYEKLFF. The CDR3 DNA is TGTGCCAGCAGCCGACAGGGGGCATATGAAAAACTGTTTTTT.

The chain couples TRBV5-5 to TRBJ1-2; D not certain. The CDR3 sequence is 15 residues long. The V gene's germline CDR1 is SGHKS and CDR2 YYEKEE (reference sequence). Trimming took 1 base from V and 7 from J, leaving 17 bases between them. In DNA form, the CDR3 reads TGTGCCAGCAGCTTGTTGAGCACGCCCCCACGTGGCTACACCTTC. Translation gives CASSLLSTPPRGYTF.

The chain employs TRBV6-5 and TRBJ1-2; D unresolved. The V gene lost 0 bases and the J gene lost 3 bases, with 14 bases spanning the gap. Germline V gene sequence: CDR1 MNHEY, CDR2 SVGAGI. The CDR3 is 16 residues long. This CDR3 is CASSYSVQGRDYGYTF. DNA for the CDR3: TGTGCCAGCAGTTACTCGGTTCAAGGTCGGGACTATGGCTACACCTTC.

The sample holds one count of this clone. V and J are TRBV19 and TRBJ2-7, with D possibly TRBD1 on 5 matching bases. The ends were cut back, 3 bases at V and 6 bases at J, with 18 bases in the middle. The CDR3 covers 15 residues. Germline V lookup: CDR1 LNHDA, CDR2 SQIVND (reference sequence). CDR3 in DNA: TGTGCCAGTAGTATCGTTCAAGGGCTTAGGGGCGAGCAGTACTTC. This gives the protein CASSIVQGLRGEQYF. The complete variable domain, with remaining parts taken from reference TRBV19 and TRBJ2-7, reads DGGITQSPKYLFRKEGQNVTLSCEQNLNHDAMYWYRQDPGQGLRLIYYSQIVNDFQKGDIAEGYSVSREKKESFPLTVTSAQKNPTAFYLCASSIVQGLRGEQYFGPGTRLTVT.

CDR3 sequence reads: CASSYTRQGRSLIQYF. The CDR3 region has the DNA TGTGCCAGCAGTTATACCCGACAGGGGCGGTCCCTCATTCAGTACTTC. The chain employs TRBV6-9 and TRBJ2-4, with 8 bases matching TRBD1. The J segment lost 9 bases and the V segment lost 2 bases, leaving 12 bases of the junction unmatched. Germline lookup yields CDR1 MNHGY and CDR2 SVAAGI. The CDR3 covers 16 residues.

V usage is TRBV28 and J usage is TRBJ2-1; 7 positions agree with TRBD1. The CDR3 sequence is 17 residues long. V gave up 4 bases and J gave up 3 bases; unmatched junction bases: 12. CDR1 and CDR2 from the germline V gene are MDHEN and SYDVKM. DNA of the CDR3: TGTGCCAGCAGTTCCCAAGACAGGGCAATCCACTACAATGAGCAGTTCTTC. Its translation: CASSSQDRAIHYNEQFF.

The genes are TRBV27 and TRBJ1-1; a possible D gene is TRBD1 (5 bases). V lost 5 bases and J 1 base, leaving 11 bases between the germline ends. Per the germline V gene, CDR1 is MNHEY and CDR2 is SMNVEV (reference sequence). This CDR3 has 14 residues. The CDR3 nucleotides read TGTGCCAGCAGTCCTTGGGGGGGGAACACTGAAGCTTTCTTT. Protein: CASSPWGGNTEAFF.

The genes are TRBV7-6 and TRBJ2-3; TRBD2 agrees at 10 bases. This CDR3 is 15 amino acids long. Germline values: CDR1 SGHVS, CDR2 FNYEAQ. The trim removed 5 bases at V and 4 bases at J, leaving 6 bases unmatched. The CDR3 loop reads CASSPSGGASDTQYF. CDR3 coding DNA: TGTGCCAGCAGCCCAAGCGGGGGGGCATCAGATACGCAGTATTTT.

The chain couples TRBV27 to TRBJ1-6; weak D call: TRBD1 (5 bases). CDR3 length equals 13 residues. Germline assignment: CDR1 MNHEY and CDR2 SMNVEV (reference sequence). Trimming removed 5 bases at V and 11 bases at J, with 13 bases between. This CDR3 reads CASSPGRDAPLHF. CDR3 DNA sequence: TGTGCCAGCAGTCCGGGCAGGGATGCACCCCTCCACTTT.

The CDR3 protein is CASSLSGGINEQFF. CDR3 coding DNA: TGTGCCAGCAGTTTATCTGGGGGGATCAATGAGCAGTTCTTC. The J gene is TRBJ2-1, the V gene TRBV27, with a possible D match to TRBD2 (6 bases). The CDR3 sequence is 14 residues long. The V end was cut by 0 bases, the J end by 6 bases, with 9 bases between. Germline V gene lookup returns CDR1 MNHEY and CDR2 SMNVEV (reference sequence).

The chain carries TRBV30 and TRBJ1-5, with 10 bases aligning to TRBD1. J lost 3 bases, V lost 1 base, and 3 bases had no gene match. The CDR3 is made up of 15 amino acids. Germline V gives CDR1 GTSNPN, CDR2 SVGIG (reference sequence). This CDR3 reads CAWSDGTGVNQPQHF. As DNA, the CDR3 is TGTGCCTGGAGTGACGGGACAGGGGTCAATCAGCCCCAGCATTTT.

The V call is TRBV7-9, the J call TRBJ2-3; 11 positions agree with TRBD2. From germline, CDR1 is SEHNR and CDR2 FQNEAQ (reference sequence). The V segment lost 5 bases and the J segment 2 bases; nucleotides outside the gene matches: 6. CDR3 size: 16 residues. The CDR3 is CASSQTSGVYTDTQYF. In nucleotides, the CDR3 is TGTGCCAGCAGCCAGACTAGCGGGGTATACACAGATACGCAGTATTTT.

This clone was seen just once. The chain couples TRBV18 to TRBJ2-3; weak D call: TRBD1 (5 bases). The CDR3 is 14 residues long. The germline V gene encodes CDR1 KGHSH and CDR2 LQKENI. V shed 3 bases and J shed 6 bases, with 13 bases lying between them. The CDR3 DNA sequence: TGTGCCAGCTCACCCCCACAGGTCGGGGATACGCAGTATTTT. It translates to CASSPPQVGDTQYF. Full variable domain (outside the CDR3, taken from reference TRBV18 and TRBJ2-3): NAGVMQNPRHLVRRRGQEARLRCSPMKGHSHVYWYRQLPEEGLKFMVYLQKENIIDESGMPKERFSAEFPKEGPSILRIQQVVRGDSAAYFCASSPPQVGDTQYFGPGTRLTVL.

This chain uses TRBV9 with TRBJ2-3; 7 nucleotides align to TRBD2. CDR3 size: 15 residues. Germline CDR1 SGDLS, CDR2 YYNGEE. J gave up 2 bases and V 0 bases, and 3 bases lay outside the gene matches. CDR3 sequence reads: CASSVEGLITDTQYF. The CDR3 nucleotides are TGTGCCAGCAGCGTAGAGGGACTAATCACAGATACGCAGTATTTT.

V is TRBV7-9 and J is TRBJ2-5; 7 bases match TRBD2. Germline-derived CDR1 and CDR2 are SEHNR and FQNEAQ (reference sequence). This CDR3 spans 13 amino acids. Germline trimming cut 8 bases from V and 0 bases from J; bases unmatched to any gene: 3. DNA of the CDR3: TGTGCCAGCGGGGGGGGGTACCAAGAGACCCAGTACTTC. This sequence encodes CASGGGYQETQYF.

The J gene is TRBJ1-3, the V gene TRBV19; TRBD1 aligns across 12 bases. This CDR3 region has 20 residues. Germline CDR1 reads LNHDA; CDR2 reads SQIVND (reference sequence). The V and J ends lost 0 bases and 2 bases, in that order; junction bases with no gene match: 11. The CDR3 region is CASSIETGQGAMVTGNTIYF. CDR3 DNA: TGTGCCAGTAGTATAGAAACGGGACAGGGGGCCATGGTAACTGGAAACACCATATATTTT.

The chain links TRBV6-6 to TRBJ1-5; perhaps TRBD1 as D (5 bases). The germline V gene encodes CDR1 MNHNY and CDR2 SVGAGI (reference sequence). V dropped 2 bases and J dropped 1 base, with 9 bases sitting between them. CDR3 length equals 15 residues. Here the CDR3 reads CASSYERGSNQPQHF. CDR3 bases: TGTGCCAGCAGTTACGAAAGGGGCAGCAATCAGCCCCAGCATTTT.

The chain employs TRBV5-1 and TRBJ2-2; a possible D gene is TRBD1 (6 bases). Deletions cut 0 bases from V and 7 bases from J, with 10 bases between. Germline CDR1 reads SGHRS; CDR2 reads YFSETQ. The CDR3 length is 14 residues. The CDR3 is CASSLGDRFGELFF. The CDR3 DNA follows: TGCGCCAGCAGCTTGGGAGACAGGTTCGGGGAGCTGTTTTTT.

The V gene is TRBV9, the J gene TRBJ1-2; 12 bases are shared with TRBD1. The CDR3 is 15 amino acids. Germline values: CDR1 SGDLS, CDR2 YYNGEE. V shed 4 bases and J 8 bases; nucleotides not matched to a gene: 9. The CDR3 DNA reads as TGTGCCAGCAGCCCGCGGGGACAGGGGGCGGAGGGCTACACCTTC. It translates to CASSPRGQGAEGYTF.

V usage is TRBV27 and J usage is TRBJ1-2; D uncertain. Trimming stripped 0 bases from V and 4 bases from J, with 12 bases between. The CDR3 sequence is 15 residues long. Germline V gene lookup returns CDR1 MNHEY and CDR2 SMNVEV (reference sequence). CDR3 sequence reads: CASSLSSQASYGYTF. The CDR3 DNA is TGTGCCAGCAGTTTATCGTCCCAGGCGAGCTATGGCTACACCTTC.

This clone is a singleton in its sample. The chain recombines TRBV18 with TRBJ2-1, with 8 positions matching TRBD1. Losses at the gene ends were 5 bases for V and 1 base for J; bases not matched to a gene: 4. The CDR3 is 15 residues long. CDR1 and CDR2 from the germline V gene are KGHSH and LQKENI. The CDR3 DNA is TGTGCCAGCTCATCAACAGGGGGGTCCTACAATGAGCAGTTCTTC. It encodes CASSSTGGSYNEQFF.

As DNA, the CDR3 is TGTGCCAGCAGCTTAGACGCTAGCGGATTCAATGAGCAGTTCTTC. Residues: CASSLDASGFNEQFF. The chain uses TRBV7-2 and TRBJ2-1, with 7 bases aligning to TRBD2. Germline assignment: CDR1 SGHTA and CDR2 FQGNSA. With V trimmed by 1 base and J by 6 bases, 6 bases remained unmatched. This CDR3 has 15 amino acids. Full variable domain (outside the CDR3, taken from reference TRBV7-2 and TRBJ2-1): GAGVSQSPSNKVTEKGKDVELRCDPISGHTALYWYRQSLGQGLEFLIYFQGNSAPDKSGLPSDRFSAERTGGSVSTLTIQRTQQEDSAVYLCASSLDASGFNEQFFGPGTRLTVL.

CDR3 DNA sequence: TGTGCCAGCAGTGGAATTGGGGGAGGGGCAGATACGCAGTATTTT. Translating gives CASSGIGGGADTQYF. This chain links TRBV6-1 with TRBJ2-3; 7 bases agree with TRBD2. Trimming at V came to 4 bases and at J to 4 bases, leaving 8 bases not matched to a gene. Germline values: CDR1 MNHNS, CDR2 SASEGT. The CDR3 runs 15 residues.